The entry below gives a single TCR beta chain sequence along with its context. Other nucleotide sequences in the sample specify the same CDR3. The data originate from a study of shared clonotypes between healthy human individuals. There are 13 residues in the CDR3. The V end lost 1 base, the J end lost 1 base, and 4 bases lay between the germline ends. Germline V gene data show CDR1 as LGHNA and CDR2 as YSLEER. The method was immunoSEQ multiplex PCR; TCRdb's version includes in-frame clones alone and lacks a portion of them. Among around 1,100,000 clones listed, around three quarters were seen once. Sequenced sample: memory CD4+ T cells from PBMCs. Documented subset: CD45RA-negative fraction. The clonotype comes from a man in his late teens or twenties in good health. Some clones in this sample may be carry-over from other donors' samples. The J gene is TRBJ1-1, the V gene TRBV4-3; D is ambiguous. The CDR3 loop is CASSQVKNTEAFF. In DNA form, the CDR3 reads TGCGCCAGCAGCCAAGTCAAGAACACTGAAGCTTTCTTT.